A single sample gave rise to the 24 T cell receptor beta chains below, sequenced in a study of Graves' ophthalmopathy and Graves' hyperthyroidism. The authors amplified TCR beta CDR3 regions, and they did so from RNA transcripts for repertoire sequencing. The authors performed first-round RT-PCR with HTBI primers and then a second-round multiplex PCR. TCRdb passed the multiplex PCR reads through MiXCR, listing each CDR3 protein once. There are roughly 700,000 distinct CDR3 sequences in the sample; 40% occur only once, and 35% to 55% lies in the top ten. The specimen was peripheral blood. The source of these receptors is an adult man with Graves' ophthalmopathy.

The genes are TRBV20-1 and TRBJ1-6, with a tentative D call TRBD1 (6 bases). Between the trimmed V and J ends, which lost 0 bases and 7 bases, there was a span of 16 bases. The CDR3 has 16 amino acids. CDR1 and CDR2 from the germline V gene are DFQATT and SNEGSKA (reference sequence). CDR3 sequence: CSARDRGAGMNSPLHF. The CDR3 DNA reads as TGCAGTGCTAGAGATCGGGGGGCTGGGATGAATTCACCCCTCCACTTT.

This chain links TRBV25-1 with TRBJ1-6; TRBD1 might be the D (6 bases). Germline V CDR1 and CDR2: MGHDK, SYGVNS. The CDR3 is 15 amino acids. Trimming removed 8 bases at V and 6 bases at J, with 17 bases between. The CDR3 loop reads CASGSAGGLNSPLHF. The CDR3 DNA follows: TGTGCCAGCGGGTCAGCTGGGGGCCTTAATTCACCCCTCCACTTT. Combining the CDR3 with reference TRBV25-1 and TRBJ1-6 gives the whole variable domain EADIYQTPRYLVIGTGKKITLECSQTMGHDKMYWYQQDPGMELHLIHYSYGVNSTEKGDLSSESTVSRIRTEHFPLTLESARPSHTSQYLCASGSAGGLNSPLHFGNGTRLTVT.

The sample holds many counts of this clonotype. The chain has TRBV2 and TRBJ2-5; D is uncertain. V lost 2 bases to trimming and J lost 2 bases, with 6 bases between them. The CDR3 consists of 13 residues. Germline CDR1 and CDR2: SNHLY and FYNNEI. CDR3: CASSESSQETQYF. DNA of the CDR3: TGTGCCAGCAGTGAATCTTCTCAAGAGACCCAGTACTTC. Full variable domain (remainder filled in from reference TRBV2 and TRBJ2-5): EPEVTQTPSHQVTQMGQEVILRCVPISNHLYFYWYRQILGQKVEFLVSFYNNEISEKSEIFDDQFSVERPDGSNFTLKIRSTKLEDSAMYFCASSESSQETQYFGPGTRLLVL.

The table lists this clonotype with many counts. The V gene is TRBV2, the J gene TRBJ2-7, with unresolved D. The CDR3 runs to 10 residues. The germline gives CDR1 SNHLY, CDR2 FYNNEI. Between the trimmed V and J ends, which lost 4 bases and 5 bases, there was a span of 3 bases. The CDR3 DNA sequence: TGTGCCAGCAGTGGGCACGAGCAGTACTTC. Its translation: CASSGHEQYF.

This clonotype was recorded a few times. V usage is TRBV11-2 and J usage is TRBJ2-5; D remains ambiguous. Trimming took 2 bases from V and 5 from J, leaving 9 bases between them. The CDR3 has 13 amino acids. Germline values: CDR1 SGHAT, CDR2 FQNNGV. For the CDR3, the DNA is TGTGCCAGCAGCTTAAGGGAACAGGAGACCCAGTACTTC. Its translation is CASSLREQETQYF.

This clonotype was counted between two and nine times. The V and J genes are TRBV29-1 and TRBJ2-7, with TRBD1 as a possible D gene (6 bases). V lost 7 bases, J lost 5 bases, and 18 bases lay in between. The V gene's germline CDR1 is SQVTM and CDR2 ANQGSEA. CDR3 length equals 13 residues. The CDR3 bases are TGCAGCGCCGGGTGGGCAGGGGCCCACGAGCAGTACTTC. Amino acid sequence: CSAGWAGAHEQYF.

There are a few counts of this clonotype. The chain combines TRBV3-1 with TRBJ1-5; D uncertain. Trimming pared 2 bases from V and 0 bases from J, leaving 5 bases between. CDR1 and CDR2 (germline): LGHDT, YNNKEL (reference sequence). The CDR3 has 14 amino acids. The chain's CDR3 is CASSQLGSNQPQHF. The CDR3 DNA reads TGTGCCAGCAGCCAATTGGGTAGCAATCAGCCCCAGCATTTT.

This clonotype has ten or more counts. V and J are TRBV6-6 and TRBJ1-3, with 8 bases that match TRBD1. Unmatched junction bases numbered 4, after V lost 5 bases and J lost 4 bases. Looked up from germline, CDR1 is MNHNY and CDR2 is SVGAGI (reference sequence). The CDR3 covers 14 residues. CDR3 protein: CASSTGTGGNTIYF. The CDR3 region has the DNA TGTGCCAGCAGTACAGGGACAGGAGGAAACACCATATATTTT.

This clonotype was seen at least ten times. The chain has TRBV7-8 and TRBJ1-5; unclear D gene. CDR1 is SGHVS, CDR2 FQNEAQ, per germline. The germline V and J ends were trimmed by 2 bases and 6 bases, with 14 bases remaining between them. The CDR3 totals 15 residues. In nucleotides, the CDR3 is TGTGCCAGCAGCTTAAGCTGGAGAAGTGGTCAGCCCCAGCATTTT. Its protein product is CASSLSWRSGQPQHF.

This clonotype was seen repeatedly, ten times or more. CDR3 sequence reads: CAISELGHTEAFF. CDR3 nucleotides: TGTGCCATCAGTGAGTTAGGCCACACTGAAGCTTTCTTT. The rearrangement joins TRBV10-3 to TRBJ1-1; D is ambiguous. Trimming stripped 1 base from V and 3 bases from J, with 6 bases between. This CDR3 has 13 amino acids. Per the germline V gene, CDR1 is ENHRY and CDR2 is SYGVKD.

Of note for this clonotype: A much bigger clone sits one base away, suggesting this may be a read error. The chain uses TRBV25-1 and TRBJ2-7; 11 nucleotides align to TRBD1. The length of the CDR3 is 16 residues. Trimming removed 3 bases from V and 3 bases from J; junction bases left unmatched: 7. The germline V gene encodes CDR1 MGHDK and CDR2 SYGVNS. The CDR3 loop reads CASSDAGTGGDYEQYF. The CDR3 DNA reads as TGTGCCAGCAGTGATGCCGGGACAGGGGGTGACTACGAGCAGTACTTC.

This clonotype was recorded at least ten times. The genes are TRBV7-9 and TRBJ1-2; 8 bases align to TRBD1. The germline gives CDR1 SEHNR, CDR2 FQNEAQ (reference sequence). V was pared by 5 bases and J by 4 bases, with 3 bases of the junction left unmatched. The CDR3 extends over 13 amino acids. This CDR3 reads CASSTQGGYGYTF. DNA for the CDR3: TGTGCCAGCAGCACACAGGGGGGCTATGGCTACACCTTC.

The chain joins TRBV2 to TRBJ1-5; a possible D gene is TRBD1 (6 bases). Germline CDR1 SNHLY, CDR2 FYNNEI. There are 17 residues in the CDR3. Deletions cut 4 bases from V and 7 bases from J, with 23 bases between. The CDR3 DNA follows: TGTGCCAGCAGTGCTAGGCCTTTGGACAGATCCGCGCAGCCCCAGCATTTT. Its translation is CASSARPLDRSAQPQHF.

The V call is TRBV15, the J call TRBJ1-4; TRBD1 is a possible D gene (5 bases). The CDR3 sequence is 15 residues long. Germline V gene sequence: CDR1 LNHNV, CDR2 YYDKDF (reference sequence). V lost 0 bases, J lost 8 bases, and 13 bases lay in between. This CDR3 reads CATSRDPRDEEKLFF. The CDR3 DNA reads as TGTGCCACCAGCAGAGATCCCCGGGACGAGGAAAAACTGTTTTTT.

The chain links TRBV10-2 to TRBJ2-7; the D gene is possibly TRBD2 (5 bases). CDR3 length: 16 residues. Germline CDR1 WSHSY, CDR2 SAAADI. V lost 6 bases and J lost 5, with 23 bases in between. The CDR3 bases are TGCGCCAGCAGCCAAGATACCACTAGGAAAACTAACGAGCAGTACTTC. Amino acids: CASSQDTTRKTNEQYF.

There are a few counts of this clonotype. This rearrangement joins TRBV10-3 to TRBJ2-7, with 12 bases aligning to TRBD2. V trimming: 10 bases; J trimming: 7 bases; junction bases outside the gene matches: 14. CDR1 is ENHRY and CDR2 is SYGVKD in the germline V gene. The CDR3 sequence is 15 residues long. CDR3 sequence reads: CASTSGASGRDEQYF. CDR3 bases: TGTGCCAGCACCAGCGGCGCTAGCGGGAGGGATGAGCAGTACTTC.

The V and J genes are TRBV19 and TRBJ1-1, with 7 bases lining up with TRBD1. V lost 7 bases and J lost 4; bases outside the gene matches: 9. Germline assignment: CDR1 LNHDA and CDR2 SQIVND (reference sequence). The CDR3 runs 14 residues. The CDR3 DNA follows: TGTGCCAGTATCAGGAAACAGGGGACCACTGAAGCTTTCTTT. It translates to CASIRKQGTTEAFF.

This chain joins TRBV10-2 and TRBJ1-4; perhaps TRBD1 as D (6 bases). Germline CDR1 is WSHSY and CDR2 is SAAADI. The V end lost 6 bases, the J end lost 0 bases, and 20 bases lay between the germline ends. The CDR3 contains 18 residues. The CDR3 region is CASSQARDKAATNEKLFF. The CDR3 region has the DNA TGCGCCAGCAGCCAGGCCCGGGACAAGGCGGCAACTAATGAAAAACTGTTTTTT.

This clonotype came up many times. The chain is built from TRBV7-8 and TRBJ2-5; D is undetermined. Trimming left V 6 bases short and J 7 bases short, with 15 bases between. This CDR3 region has 13 residues. Germline CDR1 SGHVS, CDR2 FQNEAQ. The CDR3 sequence: CASSPTSEGTQYF. The CDR3, as DNA: TGTGCCAGCAGTCCAACATCCGAAGGGACCCAGTACTTC.

This clonotype came up once. The CDR3 nucleotides are TGTGCCAGCAGCTACGGGGGTAGTGGAACTAATGAAAAACTGTTTTTT. Residues: CASSYGGSGTNEKLFF. This chain links TRBV5-4 with TRBJ1-4, with D possibly matching TRBD1 (5 bases). The CDR3 spans 16 residues. Trimming removed 3 bases at V and 1 base at J, with 13 bases between. Germline V gives CDR1 SGHNT, CDR2 YYREEE (reference sequence).

The table lists this clonotype with many counts. J is TRBJ2-5 and V is TRBV29-1, with D maybe TRBD1 (6 bases). Germline CDR1 and CDR2: SQVTM and ANQGSEA. This CDR3 has 15 amino acids. Trimming cost V 4 bases and J 0 bases, with 15 bases left between them. CDR3 coding DNA: TGCAGCGTTGGGTGGCTACAGGGTAACCAAGAGACCCAGTACTTC. This sequence encodes CSVGWLQGNQETQYF.

This clonotype occurred once. V usage is TRBV2 and J usage is TRBJ2-2; D is uncertain. Looked up from germline, CDR1 is SNHLY and CDR2 is FYNNEI. V was pared by 6 bases and J by 6 bases, with 14 bases between. CDR3 length: 14 residues. The CDR3 loop reads CASSSTQVPGELFF. The DNA of the CDR3 is TGTGCCAGCAGCTCAACTCAGGTCCCCGGGGAGCTGTTTTTT.

Of note for this clonotype: This clone may be a read error of a much larger clone one base away. This rearrangement joins TRBV2 to TRBJ2-7, with D perhaps given as TRBD1 or TRBD2 (5 bases each). Germline V gene data show CDR1 as SNHLY and CDR2 as FYNNEI. This CDR3 is built from 13 residues. The CDR3 loop reads CASKRDGDYEQCF. The CDR3 nucleotides are TGTGCCAGCAAACGGGACGGAGACTACGAGCAGTGCTTC.

This clonotype was picked up many times. The chain joins TRBV7-8 to TRBJ2-7, with 8 bases fitting TRBD1. The CDR3 is 15 amino acids. The germline V gene has CDR1 SGHVS and CDR2 FQNEAQ. V was clipped by 5 bases and J by 5 bases; unmatched bases: 11. The CDR3 coding sequence is TGTGCCAGCAGCCACCGGACAGGGCCCTCGGACGAGCAGTACTTC. This translates into CASSHRTGPSDEQYF.